This TCR beta chain was identified in a study of TIL therapy for anti-PD-1-resistant metastatic lung cancer. At the level of the study: Median tumor PD-L1 proportion score was under 7.5%.

Time point reported: pre-treatment sample, taken before nivolumab and TIL therapy. Enrollment ran from 2017 to early 2020. Germline V lookup: CDR1 SGHTA, CDR2 FQGNSA. The CDR3 is 13 residues long. With 4 bases removed from V and 1 base from J, the gap between germline ends came to 6 bases. This was the immunoSEQ v3 assay. Profiled with immunoSEQ multiplex PCR; TCRdb holds only in-frame clones, not every one. The sample consists of about 59,000 clones, approximately 78% of them appearing once. The sample in question was blood, obtained at baseline. The TCR was taken from a person aged 25-85 years with non-small cell lung cancer. The chain has TRBV7-2 and TRBJ2-3, with D uncertain. DNA of the CDR3: TGTGCCAGCAGCTCGTCCGGCACAGATACGCAGTATTTT. Its translation is CASSSSGTDTQYF.